A selection of T cell receptor beta chains follows, all from one sample in a study of response to subunit inactivated influenza vaccine. Using its own MiXCR run on the RT-PCR reads, TCRdb lists one record per CDR3 protein. The sample has a few hundred thousand distinct CDR3 sequences, approximately 20% seen once. The sample in question was PBMCs from blood, obtained about 20 months after vaccination. These receptors all stem from a man in his fifties or sixties who received an inactivated influenza vaccine. The CDR3 runs from the conserved cysteine through the conserved F or W. Fields, in order: J gene, V gene, clone size, D gene, CDR3 protein, CDR3 DNA. The D gene is left open where the match is weak. Not every row has a clone size; where given, it reads once, few, many or a size class.

J gene: TRBJ2-7
V gene: TRBV20-1
clone size: NA
D gene: TRBD1
CDR3 protein: CSARGDRPISYEQYF
CDR3 DNA: TGCAGTGCTAGGGGGGACAGGCCAATCTCCTACGAGCAGTACTTC

J gene: TRBJ2-7
V gene: TRBV4-3
clone size: NA
D gene: NA
CDR3 protein: CASSQVSASYEQYF
CDR3 DNA: TGCGCCAGCAGCCAAGTCAGCGCCTCCTACGAGCAGTACTTC

J gene: TRBJ1-6
V gene: TRBV19
clone size: NA
D gene: TRBD1
CDR3 protein: CASSPSGTGGNSPLHF
CDR3 DNA: TGTGCCAGTAGCCCGAGCGGGACAGGGGGCAATTCACCCCTCCACTTT

J gene: TRBJ1-1
V gene: TRBV12-3/TRBV12-4
clone size: many
D gene: NA
CDR3 protein: CASSDTGRGAISTEAFF
CDR3 DNA: TGTGCCAGCAGTGACACAGGGCGGGGTGCGATAAGCACTGAAGCTTTCTTT

J gene: TRBJ1-4
V gene: TRBV7-8
clone size: NA
D gene: NA
CDR3 protein: CASSSRTGLGNEKLFF
CDR3 DNA: TGTGCCAGCAGCTCTCGAACGGGGTTAGGGAATGAAAAACTGTTTTTT

J gene: TRBJ1-1
V gene: TRBV5-6
clone size: NA
D gene: TRBD1
CDR3 protein: CASSGTGGGRTEAFF
CDR3 DNA: TGTGCCAGCAGCGGTACAGGGGGAGGAAGGACTGAAGCTTTCTTT

J gene: TRBJ2-3
V gene: TRBV5-1
clone size: many
D gene: NA
CDR3 protein: CASSLSGSTDTQYF
CDR3 DNA: TGTGCCAGCAGTTTGTCCGGGAGCACAGATACGCAGTATTTT

J gene: TRBJ1-1
V gene: TRBV13
clone size: NA
D gene: TRBD1
CDR3 protein: CASSSYWLDRARLNTEAFF
CDR3 DNA: TGTGCCAGCAGCTCCTATTGGTTGGACAGGGCCCGACTTAACACTGAAGCTTTCTTT

J gene: TRBJ1-2
V gene: TRBV10-3
clone size: few
D gene: TRBD1
CDR3 protein: CAISEQGQGSFYGYTF
CDR3 DNA: TGTGCCATCAGTGAGCAGGGACAGGGGAGTTTCTATGGCTACACCTTC

J gene: TRBJ1-4
V gene: TRBV12-2
clone size: NA
D gene: NA
CDR3 protein: CASRLAVIRGPANEKLFF
CDR3 DNA: TGTGCAAGTCGCTTAGCGGTAATCAGGGGCCCTGCAAATGAAAAACTGTTTTTT

J gene: TRBJ2-7
V gene: TRBV5-1
clone size: NA
D gene: TRBD1
CDR3 protein: CASSGTVSTYEQYF
CDR3 DNA: TGCGCCAGCAGTGGGACAGTTTCTACCTACGAGCAGTACTTC

J gene: TRBJ1-4
V gene: TRBV7-9
clone size: many
D gene: TRBD1
CDR3 protein: CASSPRQGFEKLFF
CDR3 DNA: TGTGCCAGCAGCCCACGACAGGGATTTGAAAAACTGTTTTTT

J gene: TRBJ2-2
V gene: TRBV7-3
clone size: NA
D gene: NA
CDR3 protein: CASSLSPNTGELFF
CDR3 DNA: TGTGCCAGCAGCTTATCCCCGAACACCGGGGAGCTGTTTTTT

J gene: TRBJ2-2
V gene: TRBV5-1
clone size: few
D gene: TRBD1
CDR3 protein: CASGLPGQGIGELFF
CDR3 DNA: TGCGCCAGCGGACTGCCGGGACAGGGGATCGGGGAGCTGTTTTTT

J gene: TRBJ1-5
V gene: TRBV20-1
clone size: few
D gene: NA
CDR3 protein: CSATLGSREPQHF
CDR3 DNA: TGCAGTGCTACTTTGGGGAGCCGGGAGCCCCAGCATTTT

J gene: TRBJ1-4
V gene: TRBV4-1
clone size: NA
D gene: TRBD1
CDR3 protein: CASSQPGQGAGGKLFF
CDR3 DNA: TGCGCCAGCAGCCAACCGGGACAGGGGGCAGGTGGAAAACTGTTTTTT

J gene: TRBJ1-2
V gene: TRBV6-2/TRBV6-3
clone size: NA
D gene: TRBD1
CDR3 protein: CASSYDRGIGYTF
CDR3 DNA: TGTGCCAGCAGCTATGACAGGGGAATCGGCTACACCTTC

J gene: TRBJ1-2
V gene: TRBV6-5
clone size: NA
D gene: TRBD1
CDR3 protein: CASSYIRQGQDGYTF
CDR3 DNA: TGTGCCAGCAGTTACATCCGACAGGGACAGGATGGCTACACCTTC

J gene: TRBJ2-7
V gene: TRBV7-6
clone size: few
D gene: NA
CDR3 protein: CASSPGTGFYEQYF
CDR3 DNA: TGTGCCAGCAGTCCCGGGACGGGGTTTTACGAGCAGTACTTC

J gene: TRBJ1-2
V gene: TRBV4-3
clone size: many
D gene: NA
CDR3 protein: CASSQDRGLYGYTF
CDR3 DNA: TGCGCCAGCAGCCAAGATCGGGGGCTCTATGGCTACACCTTC